This T cell receptor beta chain emerged from a study of monozygotic twins with cystic fibrosis. Overall study context: Around 3 micrograms of fragmented DNA underwent around 16 PCR cycles for library preparation. Regarding the study as a whole: In 13 of 16 pairs, V gene usage was closest to the co-twin's.

As to this clone: The antigen is unknown.

The CDR3 contains 16 residues. CDR1 and CDR2 from the germline V gene are LNHDA and SQIVND (reference sequence). V was shortened by 6 bases and J by 3 bases, with 20 bases between the two germline ends. TCRdb's table, derived via immunoSEQ multiplex PCR, lists solely in-frame clones and lacks some. Of tens of thousands of clones listed, around 97% are singletons. This rearrangement joins TRBV19 to TRBJ2-5; D might be TRBD1 (6 bases). The source is a girl aged 5 to 17 with cystic fibrosis. The sequencing input was blood. CDR3 sequence (DNA): TGTGCCAGTAGCTATTGGGGTCAGGGGAGTGAAGAGACCCAGTACTTC. Protein product: CASSYWGQGSEETQYF.